The rows below give T cell receptor beta chains drawn from one sample of a study of shared clonotypes between healthy human individuals. Here immunoSEQ multiplex PCR was the method, and the copy in TCRdb shows in-frame clones only, minus some. The sample yields millions of clones, approximately 95% seen once. Input material: naive CD4+ T cells from PBMCs. The source of these receptors is a man aged 18 to 29 in good health. Some clones in this sample may be carry-over from other donors' samples. Each CDR3 is given with its conserved first and last residue. A D gene is named only where the DNA matches it firmly. Clone size appears in some rows only: once, few, many, or a class for an expanded clone.

CDR3 DNA	CDR3 protein	clone size	V gene	D gene	J gene
TGTGCCTGGAGTGTATCTCAGGGCTACGAGCAGTACTTC	CAWSVSQGYEQYF	-	TRBV30	-	TRBJ2-7
TGTGCCACCCCCGGGACTAGCGGCGACAATGAGCAGTTCTTC	CATPGTSGDNEQFF	-	TRBV21-1	-	TRBJ2-1
TGTGCCAGCAGTTTTATGGCGGGCAACTCCTACGAGCAGTACTTC	CASSFMAGNSYEQYF	once	TRBV27	-	TRBJ2-7
TGTGCCAGCAGCGACTTCCCCGGCGCCCAGCCCCAGCATTTT	CASSDFPGAQPQHF	-	TRBV9	-	TRBJ1-5
TGCGCCAGCAGCCCAGGGGCGGCCATGGGCTACACCTTC	CASSPGAAMGYTF	-	TRBV5-1	-	TRBJ1-2
TGCAGCGTTTCCGGGACTTTAGCTAATGAAAAACTGTTTTTT	CSVSGTLANEKLFF	-	TRBV29-1	-	TRBJ1-4
TGTGCCAGCTCACCGACTAGCGACTACGAGCAGTACTTC	CASSPTSDYEQYF	-	TRBV18	TRBD2	TRBJ2-7
TGTGCCTGGAGTACCCGGTTCCTCGAGACCCAGTACTTC	CAWSTRFLETQYF	-	TRBV30	-	TRBJ2-5
TGTGCCAGCAGCAAAGCGGGACAGGGGGCCTGGTTAGGCAATCAGCCCCAGCATTTT	CASSKAGQGAWLGNQPQHF	-	TRBV21-1	-	TRBJ1-5
TGTGCCAGCAGCTTGGTCGGGCAGACGAAGACCCAGTACTTC	CASSLVGQTKTQYF	-	TRBV5-8	-	TRBJ2-5
TGTGCCAGCAGTTCGGCGGACGGATACTATGGCTACACCTTC	CASSSADGYYGYTF	-	TRBV28	-	TRBJ1-2
TGCGCCAGTACCGATGGGACAGGGGGTAGAATACAGCAGTTCTTC	CASTDGTGGRIQQFF	-	TRBV10-1	TRBD1	TRBJ2-1
TGTGCCAGCAGTTACTATAGCACAGATACGCAGTATTTT	CASSYYSTDTQYF	-	TRBV28	-	TRBJ2-3
TGTGCCAGCAGCTTAGGCACAGGGCCCTTCCCACAGTCCTACGAGCAGTACTTC	CASSLGTGPFPQSYEQYF	-	TRBV7-3	-	TRBJ2-7
TGTGCCACCAGCAGAGATAGGGGGACACGCTATAGCAATCAGCCCCAGCATTTT	CATSRDRGTRYSNQPQHF	once	TRBV15	-	TRBJ1-5
TGCGCCAGCAGTGAGCCGGCCCTAGCGGGAGTAAACACCGGGGAGCTGTTTTTT	CASSEPALAGVNTGELFF	-	TRBV10-1	TRBD2	TRBJ2-2
TGTGCCAGCAGTGAAGCGGGTTCTGGGGACATTCAGTACTTC	CASSEAGSGDIQYF	-	TRBV7-9	-	TRBJ2-4
TGTGCCAGCAGCGAAACAGTTACCATGAACACCGGGGAGCTGTTTTTT	CASSETVTMNTGELFF	-	TRBV11-2	-	TRBJ2-2
TGTGCCATCAGTGAGTTGGATACGCAGTATTTT	CAISELDTQYF	-	TRBV10-3	-	TRBJ2-3
TGTGCCAGCAGCGTATTCCAAAGCGGGAGCGCTTACGAGCAGTACTTC	CASSVFQSGSAYEQYF	-	TRBV11-1	TRBD2	TRBJ2-7
TGTGCCAGCAGTGAACAGCGGGAGTCGTCCGGGGAGCTGTTTTTT	CASSEQRESSGELFF	-	TRBV2	TRBD2	TRBJ2-2
TGTGCCAGCAGCGCGTCGGACAGGGGACGGGAGCAGTACTTC	CASSASDRGREQYF	-	TRBV9	TRBD1	TRBJ2-7
TGCAGCGTCCCCGGGACATCCCTCACAGATACGCAGTATTTT	CSVPGTSLTDTQYF	-	TRBV29-1	-	TRBJ2-3
TGTGCCAGCAGCTGGAGGACTAGCGGGAGTCTAAGGACAGATACGCAGTATTTT	CASSWRTSGSLRTDTQYF	-	TRBV5-8	TRBD2	TRBJ2-3
TGTGCCAGCAGGATGGAGAAAACCGGGACTAGCAAAAAAGCGTTGGAGACCCAGTACTTC	CASRMEKTGTSKKALETQYF	-	TRBV21-1	-	TRBJ2-5
TGTGCCAGCAGTCTTTCCGGTGGGAACCAGCCCCAGCATTTT	CASSLSGGNQPQHF	-	TRBV7-8	-	TRBJ1-5
TGCGCCAGCAGCCCCCCCGGGGAGCTGTTTTTT	CASSPPGELFF	-	TRBV5-1	-	TRBJ2-2
TGCAGCGGGGCGGGGCTCTTCGGCAATGAGCAGTTCTTC	CSGAGLFGNEQFF	-	TRBV29-1	-	TRBJ2-1
TGTGCCACCAGCAGAACAGGGACAGGGGGTCGGGACTATGGCTACACCTTC	CATSRTGTGGRDYGYTF	-	TRBV15	TRBD1	TRBJ1-2
TGTGCCAGCAGCGCGGACAGGGTGGAGACCCAGTACTTC	CASSADRVETQYF	-	TRBV9	TRBD1	TRBJ2-5
TGCGCCAGCAGCTTGGAGAACAGACTACAGCCCCAGCATTTT	CASSLENRLQPQHF	-	TRBV5-1	-	TRBJ1-5
TGTGCCAGCAGCCAAGGTTTTTGGGACAGTAGCTCCTACGAGCAGTACTTC	CASSQGFWDSSSYEQYF	-	TRBV14	TRBD1	TRBJ2-7
TGTGCCAGCAGCTTAGGTCTCAATAATTCACCCCTCCACTTT	CASSLGLNNSPLHF	once	TRBV7-9	-	TRBJ1-6
TGTGCCAGCAGCCGGGGACAGCCTTATGGCTACACCTTC	CASSRGQPYGYTF	-	TRBV14	TRBD1	TRBJ1-2
TGTGCCAGCAGTGAAGGTTTAGCGGGAGTACATGAGCAGTTCTTC	CASSEGLAGVHEQFF	-	TRBV2	TRBD2	TRBJ2-1
TGTGCCAGCAGCTTCGCGGTGGTCGGCGCAGCAGATACGCAGTATTTT	CASSFAVVGAADTQYF	-	TRBV7-8	-	TRBJ2-3
TGTGCCAGCAGCTTAAGTAGCTCCTATAATTCACCCCTCCACTTT	CASSLSSSYNSPLHF	once	TRBV7-9	-	TRBJ1-6
TGCGCCAGCAGGTTGGACTCGAAGCAGTTCTTC	CASRLDSKQFF	-	TRBV5-1	-	TRBJ2-1
TGCCCGTCGGAAACTCAGCCCCAGCATTTT	CPSETQPQHF	-	TRBV20-1	-	TRBJ1-5
TGTGCCAGCAGCTTGGGGCCGCTCGCCGGGGAGCTGTTTTTT	CASSLGPLAGELFF	-	TRBV5-5	-	TRBJ2-2
TGTGCCAGCAGCTCAGGGAACTATGGCTACACCTTC	CASSSGNYGYTF	-	TRBV5-5	-	TRBJ1-2
TGCGCCAGCAGCCGGCAGGGGGCAAGCTCCTACGAGCAGTACTTC	CASSRQGASSYEQYF	-	TRBV5-1	TRBD1	TRBJ2-7
TGTGCCAGCAGCTCTACACTAGCGGCCGGCCAAGAGACCCAGTACTTC	CASSSTLAAGQETQYF	-	TRBV7-2	TRBD2	TRBJ2-5
TGTGCCAGCATCTGGGGGCCGAATTCACCCCTCCACTTT	CASIWGPNSPLHF	-	TRBV28	-	TRBJ1-6
TGTGCCAGCAGTTCCGGAGTTCAAGAGACCCAGTACTTC	CASSSGVQETQYF	-	TRBV6-5	-	TRBJ2-5
TGTGCCAGCAGTTTATCGGTTCGACCCCAGCATTTT	CASSLSVRPQHF	-	TRBV28	-	TRBJ1-5
TGTGCCAGCAGTGACCCCAAAGAGAACATTCAGTACTTC	CASSDPKENIQYF	once	TRBV6-1	-	TRBJ2-4
TGTGCCAGCAGGGATGACAGGGGGCGCGACACTGAAGCTTTCTTT	CASRDDRGRDTEAFF	-	TRBV7-9	TRBD1	TRBJ1-1
TGTGCCAGCAGCTTGAAGCCGGGGAAAGATACGCAGTATTTT	CASSLKPGKDTQYF	once	TRBV5-4	-	TRBJ2-3
TGCGCCAGCAGCCCGGTTTCAGGGACAGGGTCTTACGAGCAGTACTTC	CASSPVSGTGSYEQYF	-	TRBV5-1	TRBD1	TRBJ2-7
TGCGCCAGCAGCTGGTCCCCGATCGGGGAGACCCAGTACTTC	CASSWSPIGETQYF	once	TRBV5-1	-	TRBJ2-5
TGTGCCAGCAGCTTGCTAGCGGGGTCCTACGAGCAGTACTTC	CASSLLAGSYEQYF	-	TRBV5-8	TRBD2	TRBJ2-7
TGTGCCAGCAGCTCCACCTATCAGCCCCAGCATTTT	CASSSTYQPQHF	few	TRBV5-6	-	TRBJ1-5
TGTGCCTGGAGCCTCATCGCCCTAGGGGAGACCCAGTACTTC	CAWSLIALGETQYF	-	TRBV30	-	TRBJ2-5
TGTGCCAGCAGTGTAGCAGGGTGGGACACTGAAGCTTTCTTT	CASSVAGWDTEAFF	-	TRBV2	-	TRBJ1-1
TGCGCCAGCAGAGATACAGGGTACTATGGCTACACCTTC	CASRDTGYYGYTF	-	TRBV5-1	-	TRBJ1-2
TGTGCCAGCAGCGCCCCACTACTAGCCAAAAACATTCAGTACTTC	CASSAPLLAKNIQYF	-	TRBV2	-	TRBJ2-4
TGTGCCAGCAGTCTCGACAGGCGTGCTTACGAGCAGTACTTC	CASSLDRRAYEQYF	-	TRBV6-5	-	TRBJ2-7
TGTGCCAGCAGTTTACATCCCTCCGGAAATTCCGAAGCTTTCTTT	CASSLHPSGNSEAFF	-	TRBV27	-	TRBJ1-1
TGCGCCAGCAGCTCAACCCAGACTAGCGGGGTAAATGAGCAGTTCTTC	CASSSTQTSGVNEQFF	-	TRBV5-1	TRBD2	TRBJ2-1